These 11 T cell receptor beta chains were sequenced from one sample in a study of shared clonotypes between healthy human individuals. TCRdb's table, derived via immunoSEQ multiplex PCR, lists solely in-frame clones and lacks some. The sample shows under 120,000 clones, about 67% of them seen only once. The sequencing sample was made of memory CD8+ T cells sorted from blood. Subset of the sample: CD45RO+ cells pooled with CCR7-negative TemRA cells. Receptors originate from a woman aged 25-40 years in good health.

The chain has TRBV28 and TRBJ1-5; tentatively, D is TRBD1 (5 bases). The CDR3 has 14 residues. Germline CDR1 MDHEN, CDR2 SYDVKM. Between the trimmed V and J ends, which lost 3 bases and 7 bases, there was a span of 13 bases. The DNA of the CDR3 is TGTGCCAGCAGTTTGATATTCAGGGCCCAGCCCCAGCATTTT. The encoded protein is CASSLIFRAQPQHF.

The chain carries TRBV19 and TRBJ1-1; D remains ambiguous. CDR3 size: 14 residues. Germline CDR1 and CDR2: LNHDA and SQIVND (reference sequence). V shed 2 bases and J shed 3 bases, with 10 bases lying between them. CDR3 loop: CASSIYGEYTEAFF. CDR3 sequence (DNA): TGTGCCAGTAGTATATATGGGGAGTACACTGAAGCTTTCTTT. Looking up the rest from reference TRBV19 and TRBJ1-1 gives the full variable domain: DGGITQSPKYLFRKEGQNVTLSCEQNLNHDAMYWYRQDPGQGLRLIYYSQIVNDFQKGDIAEGYSVSREKKESFPLTVTSAQKNPTAFYLCASSIYGEYTEAFFGQGTRLTVV.

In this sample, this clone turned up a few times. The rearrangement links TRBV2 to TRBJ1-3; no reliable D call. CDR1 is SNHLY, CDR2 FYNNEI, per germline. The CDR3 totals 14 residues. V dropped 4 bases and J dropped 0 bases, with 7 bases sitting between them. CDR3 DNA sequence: TGTGCCAGCAGTGGGGCAGGCTCTGGAAACACCATATATTTT. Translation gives CASSGAGSGNTIYF. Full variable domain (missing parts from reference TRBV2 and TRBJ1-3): EPEVTQTPSHQVTQMGQEVILRCVPISNHLYFYWYRQILGQKVEFLVSFYNNEISEKSEIFDDQFSVERPDGSNFTLKIRSTKLEDSAMYFCASSGAGSGNTIYFGEGSWLTVV.

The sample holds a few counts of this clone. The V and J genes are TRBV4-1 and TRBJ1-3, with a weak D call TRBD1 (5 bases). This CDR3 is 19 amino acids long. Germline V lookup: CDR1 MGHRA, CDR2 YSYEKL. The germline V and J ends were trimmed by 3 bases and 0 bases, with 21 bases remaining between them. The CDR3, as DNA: TGCGCCAGCAGCCAGAGAGGGGACGCATTCCCGGCCTCTGGAAACACCATATATTTT. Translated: CASSQRGDAFPASGNTIYF.

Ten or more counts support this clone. CDR3: CASIRGPQRDLARTGELFF. The CDR3 DNA is TGTGCCAGCATCCGAGGGCCCCAGCGGGATCTCGCTAGGACCGGGGAGCTGTTTTTT. The genes are TRBV11-2 and TRBJ2-2, with 7 bases that match TRBD2. From germline, CDR1 is SGHAT and CDR2 FQNNGV. The CDR3 runs to 19 residues. Trimming cost V 7 bases and J 5 bases; bases outside gene matches: 22.

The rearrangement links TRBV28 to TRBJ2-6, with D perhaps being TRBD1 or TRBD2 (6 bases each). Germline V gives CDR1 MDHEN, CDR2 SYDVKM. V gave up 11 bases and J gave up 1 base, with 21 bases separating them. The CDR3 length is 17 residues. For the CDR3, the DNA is TGTGCCCGAGAGGAGGGTAAGGGGGTATCTGGGGCCAACGTCCTGACTTTC. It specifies CAREEGKGVSGANVLTF.

In DNA, the CDR3 is TGTGCCAGCAGCGAAGCCGGGACATCCTACGAGCAGTACTTC. Translating it yields CASSEAGTSYEQYF. The V and J genes are TRBV7-8 and TRBJ2-7, with D possibly matching TRBD1 (6 bases). The CDR3 consists of 14 residues. The ends were cut back, 5 bases at V and 1 base at J, with 12 bases in the middle. Germline V gives CDR1 SGHVS, CDR2 FQNEAQ.

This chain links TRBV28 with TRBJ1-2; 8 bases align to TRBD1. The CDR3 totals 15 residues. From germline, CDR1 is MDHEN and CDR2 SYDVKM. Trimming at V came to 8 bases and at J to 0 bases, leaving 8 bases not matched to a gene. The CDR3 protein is CASYPTGGANYGYTF. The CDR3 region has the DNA TGTGCCAGCTACCCCACAGGGGGAGCTAACTATGGCTACACCTTC.

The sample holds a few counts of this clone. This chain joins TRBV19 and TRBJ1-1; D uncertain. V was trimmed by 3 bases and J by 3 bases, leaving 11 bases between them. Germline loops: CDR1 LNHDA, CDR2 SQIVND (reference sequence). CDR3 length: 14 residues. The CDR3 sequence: CASSIWVADTEAFF. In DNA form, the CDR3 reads TGTGCCAGTAGTATTTGGGTGGCGGACACTGAAGCTTTCTTT. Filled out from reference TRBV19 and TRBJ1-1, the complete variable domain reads DGGITQSPKYLFRKEGQNVTLSCEQNLNHDAMYWYRQDPGQGLRLIYYSQIVNDFQKGDIAEGYSVSREKKESFPLTVTSAQKNPTAFYLCASSIWVADTEAFFGQGTRLTVV.

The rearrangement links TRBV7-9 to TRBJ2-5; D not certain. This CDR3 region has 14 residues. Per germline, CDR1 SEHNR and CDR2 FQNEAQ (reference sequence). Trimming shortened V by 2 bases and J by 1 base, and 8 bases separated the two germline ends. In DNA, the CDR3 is TGTGCCAGCAGCTTAAGCCCCACCCAAGAGACCCAGTACTTC. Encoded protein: CASSLSPTQETQYF.

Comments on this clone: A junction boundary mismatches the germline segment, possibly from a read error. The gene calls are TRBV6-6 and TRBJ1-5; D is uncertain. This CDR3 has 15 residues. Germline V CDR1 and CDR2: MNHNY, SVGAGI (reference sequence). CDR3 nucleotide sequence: TGTGTCAGCAGTTCCGTGAAACCGATTTATCAGCCCCAGCATTTT. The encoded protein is CVSSSVKPIYQPQHF.